A single sample gave rise to the 11 T cell receptor beta chains below, sequenced in a study of vaccination and CD4 T cells after COVID-19. The Oncomine TCR Beta short-read assay was applied to DNA of cultured CD4+ T cells. TCRdb passed the PCR reads through MiXCR, listing each CDR3 protein once. The data show about 7,800 distinct CDR3 sequences, 58% seen once. Antigens for these TCRs are unknown. As to treatment: approximately nine-day PBMC culture with coronavirus spike peptide pools or control peptides (ViraFEST assay). The sequencing sample was made of CD4+ T cells from blood, cultured in vitro. The receptors were gathered from a human donor who had recovered from COVID-19.

This clonotype was seen only a few times. The rearrangement uses TRBV5-6 and TRBJ2-7, with 15 bases aligning to TRBD2. Looked up from germline, CDR1 is SGHDT and CDR2 is YYEEEE. This CDR3 region has 19 residues. J gave up 5 bases and V 6 bases, and 18 bases lay outside the gene matches. In DNA form, the CDR3 reads TGTGCCAGCACCCTGAGGGCTACCGGGACTAGCGGGAGGTTACACGAGCAGTACTTC. Protein product: CASTLRATGTSGRLHEQYF.

In DNA, the CDR3 is TGTGCCAGCAGCTTCGGCCGGGGAAATTCACCCCTCCACTTT. Amino acids: CASSFGRGNSPLHF. This chain connects TRBV7-2 to TRBJ1-6; D is uncertain. CDR1 and CDR2 from the germline V gene are SGHTA and FQGNSA. The CDR3 is 14 residues long. V was pared by 3 bases and J by 7 bases, with 10 bases between.

The chain employs TRBV11-2 and TRBJ2-2; a weak D match, TRBD2 (6 bases). The V end lost 3 bases, the J end lost 4 bases, and 12 bases lay between the germline ends. This CDR3 contains 15 residues. CDR1 and CDR2 from the germline V gene are SGHAT and FQNNGV. CDR3 sequence reads: CASSFGASATGELFF. Here the CDR3 DNA reads TGTGCCAGCAGCTTTGGGGCTAGCGCCACCGGGGAGCTGTTTTTT.

This clonotype is a singleton in its sample. J is TRBJ1-1 and V is TRBV15; D is perhaps TRBD1 (5 bases). V gave up 0 bases and J gave up 5 bases, with 13 bases separating them. The length of the CDR3 is 15 residues. CDR1 and CDR2 from the germline V gene are LNHNV and YYDKDF (reference sequence). CDR3 sequence (DNA): TGTGCCACCAGCAGAGATGGTAGGGGTAGGACTGAAGCTTTCTTT. It is translated as CATSRDGRGRTEAFF.

The CDR3 sequence is CASSHRQGMGNQPQHF. CDR3 bases: TGTGCCAGCAGCCATCGACAGGGGATGGGCAATCAGCCCCAGCATTTT. The chain recombines TRBV7-8 with TRBJ1-5; 8 bases match TRBD1. The V and J ends lost 5 bases and 2 bases, in that order; junction bases with no gene match: 8. Germline CDR1 and CDR2: SGHVS and FQNEAQ. CDR3 length equals 16 residues.

V usage is TRBV2 and J usage is TRBJ1-2, with D possibly TRBD1 on 6 matching bases. V lost 6 bases and J lost 8, with 13 bases in between. This CDR3 comprises 12 residues. Germline lookup yields CDR1 SNHLY and CDR2 FYNNEI. CDR3 nucleotide sequence: TGTGCCAGCAGGGGGGAGGGGGAAGGCTACACCTTC. Residues: CASRGEGEGYTF.

The gene calls are TRBV6-1 and TRBJ2-7, with a tentative D call TRBD1 (5 bases). Germline V lookup: CDR1 MNHNS, CDR2 SASEGT. V was trimmed by 4 bases and J by 5 bases, leaving 12 bases between them. This CDR3 has 13 residues. CDR3 in DNA: TGTGCCAGCAGTGCAAAGGGGTACGACGAGCAGTACTTC. Its protein is CASSAKGYDEQYF.

The chain carries TRBV20-1 and TRBJ1-3; unclear D gene. CDR3 length equals 13 residues. From germline, CDR1 is DFQATT and CDR2 SNEGSKA (reference sequence). V lost 3 bases, J lost 6 bases, and 12 bases lay in between. CDR3 sequence (DNA): TGCAGTGCTAGGGCCGGTCGGCTAAACACCATATATTTT. Its protein is CSARAGRLNTIYF.

This chain joins TRBV20-1 and TRBJ2-2; 9 positions match TRBD2. V gave up 3 bases and J gave up 5 bases; unmatched junction bases: 4. This CDR3 spans 14 amino acids. Germline CDR1 and CDR2: DFQATT and SNEGSKA (reference sequence). For the CDR3, the DNA is TGCAGTGCTAGCGCGCGGGGGGGAACCGGGGAGCTGTTTTTT. Translating it yields CSASARGGTGELFF.

This clonotype was recorded a few times. The chain uses TRBV7-3 and TRBJ2-1, with 9 nucleotides matching TRBD1. The V and J ends lost 3 bases and 7 bases, in that order; junction bases with no gene match: 4. In germline, CDR1 is SGHTA, CDR2 FQGTGA. The CDR3 extends over 14 amino acids. The CDR3 DNA follows: TGTGCCAGCAGCTTGGACAGGGGCGAAAATGAGCAGTTCTTC. This sequence encodes CASSLDRGENEQFF.

CDR3 protein: CASSYEGGFSYEQYF. The DNA of the CDR3 is TGTGCCAGCAGTTACGAGGGAGGGTTTTCCTACGAGCAGTACTTC. J is TRBJ2-7 and V is TRBV6-5; 7 bases map to TRBD2. CDR3 length: 15 amino acids. V was pared by 2 bases and J by 1 base, with 5 bases of the junction left unmatched. In germline, CDR1 is MNHEY, CDR2 SVGAGI.